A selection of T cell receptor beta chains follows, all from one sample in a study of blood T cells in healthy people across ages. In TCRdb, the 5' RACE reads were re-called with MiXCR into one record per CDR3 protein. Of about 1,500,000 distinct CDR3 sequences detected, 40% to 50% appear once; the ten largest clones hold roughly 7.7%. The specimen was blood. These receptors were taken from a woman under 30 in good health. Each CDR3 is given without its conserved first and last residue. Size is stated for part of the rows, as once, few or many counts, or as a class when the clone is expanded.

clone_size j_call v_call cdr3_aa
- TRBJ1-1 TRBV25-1 ASSVGGAEAF
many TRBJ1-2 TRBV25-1 ASSEWRGYT
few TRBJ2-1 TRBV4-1 ASSQDRDRYNEQF
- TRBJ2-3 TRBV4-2 ASSPRTSGKEDTQY
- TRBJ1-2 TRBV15 ATSRATGGRYT
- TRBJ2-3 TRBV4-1 ASSPHSGRDTDTQY
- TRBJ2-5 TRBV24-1 ATSDRAGGWDEQY
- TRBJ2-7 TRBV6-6 ASSPRQGAFSEQY
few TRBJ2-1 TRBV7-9 ASSFEPNEQF
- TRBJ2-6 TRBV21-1 ASLPPTSGRSWGSGANVLT
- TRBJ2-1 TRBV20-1 SVPVIGEETQF
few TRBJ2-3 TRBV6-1 ASQLAGGYTDTQY
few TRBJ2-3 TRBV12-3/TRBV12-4 ASSLQLQGRLADTQY
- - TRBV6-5 ASWELPSSYNEQY
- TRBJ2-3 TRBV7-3 ASRLKPAGGDTQY
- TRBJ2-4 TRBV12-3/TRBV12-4 ASSLRGQGKNIQY
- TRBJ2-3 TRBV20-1 SAGAGGADTQY
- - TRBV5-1 ASSLGTGEFDEQY
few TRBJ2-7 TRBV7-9 ASSSKEIYEQY
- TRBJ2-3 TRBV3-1 ASSRSYQLAEPTDTQY
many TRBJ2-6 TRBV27 ASPGVASGANVLT
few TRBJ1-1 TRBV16 ASSQTRDNTEAF
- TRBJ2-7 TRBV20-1 SARETTFYEQY
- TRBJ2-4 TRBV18 TSASGQAEIRY
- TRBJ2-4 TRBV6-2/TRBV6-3 ASSPDSTSSRYIQY
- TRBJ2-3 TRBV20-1 SALPSGRTDTQY
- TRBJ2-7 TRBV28 ASRNLAGGSYEQY
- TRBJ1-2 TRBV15 ATSGKDNNYGHT
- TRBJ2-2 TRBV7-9 ASSSESAELF
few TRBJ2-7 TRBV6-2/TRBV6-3 ASSFTQTGDTSYEQY
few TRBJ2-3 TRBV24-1 ATSGGGRTDTQY
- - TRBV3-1 ASSPLKGLAGGGGTQY
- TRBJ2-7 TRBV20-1 SARDTAGGPYEQY
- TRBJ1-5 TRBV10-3 ATSDPTGYSNQPQH
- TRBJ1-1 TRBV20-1 SASTGPANTEAF
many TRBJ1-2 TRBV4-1 ASSQVPDRSYGYT
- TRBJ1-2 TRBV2 ASSDVLQGAGGYT